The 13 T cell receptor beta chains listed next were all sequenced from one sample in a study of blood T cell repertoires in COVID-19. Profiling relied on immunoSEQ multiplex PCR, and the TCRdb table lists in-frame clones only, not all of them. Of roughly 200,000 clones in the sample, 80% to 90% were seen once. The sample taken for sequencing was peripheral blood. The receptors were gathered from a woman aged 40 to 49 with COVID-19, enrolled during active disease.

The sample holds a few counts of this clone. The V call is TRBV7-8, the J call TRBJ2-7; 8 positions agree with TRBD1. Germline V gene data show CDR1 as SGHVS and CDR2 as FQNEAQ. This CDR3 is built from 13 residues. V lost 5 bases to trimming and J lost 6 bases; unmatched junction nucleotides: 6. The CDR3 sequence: CASSRDRGSEQYV. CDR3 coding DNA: TGTGCCAGCAGCCGTGACAGGGGAAGCGAGCAGTACGTC.

Here the CDR3 DNA reads TGTGCCAGCAGTTTATTCGGACGGGGCGAGCAGTACTTC. It yields the protein CASSLFGRGEQYF. This rearrangement joins TRBV28 to TRBJ2-7, with D possibly TRBD2 on 5 matching bases. The CDR3 runs 13 residues. Germline-derived CDR1 and CDR2 are MDHEN and SYDVKM. V lost 1 base and J lost 6, with 10 bases in between.

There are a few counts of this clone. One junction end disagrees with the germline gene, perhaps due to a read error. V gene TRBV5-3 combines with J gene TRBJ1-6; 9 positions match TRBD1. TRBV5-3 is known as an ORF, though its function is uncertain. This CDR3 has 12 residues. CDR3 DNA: TGTGCCAGAACCGGTGTATATGGACAGGGGAGGTTT. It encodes CARTGVYGQGRF.

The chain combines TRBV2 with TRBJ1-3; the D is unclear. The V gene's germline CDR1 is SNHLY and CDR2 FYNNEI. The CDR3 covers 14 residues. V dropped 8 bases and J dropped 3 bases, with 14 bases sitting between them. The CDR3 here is CASGRDVLGNTIYF. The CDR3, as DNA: TGTGCCAGCGGACGGGATGTGCTTGGAAACACCATATATTTT.

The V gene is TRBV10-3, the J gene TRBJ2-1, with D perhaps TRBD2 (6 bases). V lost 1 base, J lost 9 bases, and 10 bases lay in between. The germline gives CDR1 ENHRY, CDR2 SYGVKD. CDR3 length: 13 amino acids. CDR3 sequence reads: CAISEYVGGEQFF. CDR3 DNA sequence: TGTGCCATCAGTGAGTATGTGGGAGGTGAGCAGTTCTTC.

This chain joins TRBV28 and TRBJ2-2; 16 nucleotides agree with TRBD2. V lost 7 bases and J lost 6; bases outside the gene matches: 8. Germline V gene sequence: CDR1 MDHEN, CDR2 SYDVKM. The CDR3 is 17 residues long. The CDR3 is CASTGTSGREWSGELFF. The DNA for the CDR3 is TGTGCCAGCACCGGGACTAGCGGGAGGGAATGGTCCGGGGAGCTGTTTTTT. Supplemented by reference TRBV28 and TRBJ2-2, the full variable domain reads DVKVTQSSRYLVKRTGEKVFLECVQDMDHENMFWYRQDPGLGLRLIYFSYDVKMKEKGDIPEGYSVSREKKERFSLILESASTNQTSMYLCASTGTSGREWSGELFFGEGSRLTVL.

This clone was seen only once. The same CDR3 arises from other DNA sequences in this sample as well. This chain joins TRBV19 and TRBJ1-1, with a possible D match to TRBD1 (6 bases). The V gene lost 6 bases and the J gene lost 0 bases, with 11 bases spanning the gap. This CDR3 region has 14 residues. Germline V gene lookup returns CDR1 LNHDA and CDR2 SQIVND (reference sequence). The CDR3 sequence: CASSPQGMNTEAFF. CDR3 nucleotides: TGTGCCAGTAGCCCACAGGGAATGAACACTGAAGCTTTCTTT.

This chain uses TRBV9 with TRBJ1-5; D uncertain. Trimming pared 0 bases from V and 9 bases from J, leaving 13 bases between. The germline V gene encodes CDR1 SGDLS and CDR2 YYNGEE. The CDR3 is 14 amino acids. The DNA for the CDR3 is TGTGCCAGCAGCGTAGAGGAAACGGGTATGCCCCAGCATTTT. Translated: CASSVEETGMPQHF.

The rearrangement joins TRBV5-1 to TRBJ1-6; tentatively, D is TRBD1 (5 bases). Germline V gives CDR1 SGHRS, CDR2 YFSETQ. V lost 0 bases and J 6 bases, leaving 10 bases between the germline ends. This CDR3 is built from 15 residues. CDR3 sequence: CASSLVTVRNSPLHF. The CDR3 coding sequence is TGCGCCAGCAGCTTGGTGACAGTCCGTAATTCACCCCTCCACTTT.

The CDR3 sequence: CASSLGAGGSTEAFF. In nucleotides, the CDR3 is TGTGCCAGCAGTTTAGGAGCAGGGGGGAGCACTGAAGCTTTCTTT. The chain joins TRBV27 to TRBJ1-1; 7 positions match TRBD1. The V and J ends lost 2 bases and 4 bases, in that order; junction bases with no gene match: 7. From germline, CDR1 is MNHEY and CDR2 SMNVEV (reference sequence). This CDR3 is 15 amino acids long.

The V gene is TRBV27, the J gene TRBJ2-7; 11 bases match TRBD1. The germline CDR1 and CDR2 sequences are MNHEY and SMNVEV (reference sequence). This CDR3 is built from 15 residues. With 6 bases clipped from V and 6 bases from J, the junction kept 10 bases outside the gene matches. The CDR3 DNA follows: TGTGCCAGCAGCAGAGTCGGGGGACAGGGGGGCGAGCAGTACGTC. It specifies CASSRVGGQGGEQYV.

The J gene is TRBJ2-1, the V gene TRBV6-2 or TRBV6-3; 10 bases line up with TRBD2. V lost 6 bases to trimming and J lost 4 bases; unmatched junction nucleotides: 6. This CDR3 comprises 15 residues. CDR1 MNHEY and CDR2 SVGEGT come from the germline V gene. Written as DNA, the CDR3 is TGTGCCAGCAGCAAGACTAGCGGGTGGTACAATGAGCAGTTCTTC. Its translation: CASSKTSGWYNEQFF.

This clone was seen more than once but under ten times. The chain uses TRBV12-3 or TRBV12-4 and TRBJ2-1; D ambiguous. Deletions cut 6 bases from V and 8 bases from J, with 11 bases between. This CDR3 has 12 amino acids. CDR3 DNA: TGTGCCAGCAGCCTCTCCCGGTATGAGCAGTTCTTC. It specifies CASSLSRYEQFF.